This is a list of T cell receptor beta chains from one sample in a study of CD8+ T cells in alopecia areata. TCRdb keeps only in-frame clones here, not all; method: immunoSEQ multiplex PCR. The sample consists of around 150,000 clones, around 55% of them appearing once. Sequencing was carried out using CD4+ T cells sorted from blood. These receptors were taken from a human donor in good health. Both conserved end residues are part of each CDR3. A D gene is named only where the DNA matches it firmly. Size tells how often a clone was seen (once, few, many) or the class of an expanded clone, and some rows leave it out.

. | TRBJ1-1 | . | TRBV27 | CASSIGVGEAFF | TGTGCCAGCAGTATTGGGGTGGGTGAAGCTTTCTTT
. | TRBJ2-7 | . | TRBV28 | CASSTKWAGQSPYF | TGTGCCAGCAGCACCAAATGGGCGGGCCAATCCCCGTACTTC
. | TRBJ2-1 | . | TRBV7-2 | CASSLASGRYNEQFF | TGTGCCAGCAGCTTAGCTAGCGGACGATACAATGAGCAGTTCTTC
. | TRBJ2-7 | . | TRBV4-1 | CASSQFWRESSYEQYF | TGCGCCAGCAGCCAATTTTGGAGAGAGAGCTCCTACGAGCAGTACTTC
. | TRBJ2-7 | . | TRBV11-2 | CASSLGQQVEYF | TGTGCCAGCAGCTTAGGCCAGCAGGTGGAGTACTTC
. | TRBJ2-5 | . | TRBV5-1 | CASSLWGRETQYF | TGCGCCAGCAGCCTCTGGGGGAGGGAGACCCAGTACTTC
. | TRBJ2-5 | TRBD1 | TRBV2 | CASRAQPRQGTETQYF | TGTGCCAGCAGAGCCCAACCAAGACAGGGAACAGAGACCCAGTACTTC
. | TRBJ2-1 | . | TRBV19 | CASTAFDNEQFF | TGTGCCAGTACGGCATTCGACAATGAGCAGTTCTTC
. | TRBJ1-2 | . | TRBV28 | CASSLWGKGNYGYTF | TGTGCCAGCAGTTTATGGGGAAAGGGCAACTATGGCTACACCTTC
few | TRBJ2-7 | . | TRBV7-2 | CASSPPTGRVQYF | TGTGCCAGCAGCCCCCCAACAGGGCGGGTGCAGTACTTC
. | TRBJ2-3 | TRBD2 | TRBV29-1 | CSVVRLAGWDTQYF | TGCAGCGTTGTAAGGCTAGCGGGCTGGGATACGCAGTATTTT
few | TRBJ2-1 | . | TRBV29-1 | CSVAPPHEQFF | TGCAGCGTTGCCCCCCCCCATGAGCAGTTCTTC
. | TRBJ2-5 | . | TRBV30 | CAWTRQFQETQYF | TGTGCCTGGACTAGACAGTTCCAAGAGACCCAGTACTTC
. | TRBJ2-3 | TRBD1 | TRBV14 | CASSLLTGGNTQYF | TGTGCCAGCAGCCTTCTAACAGGGGGAAATACGCAGTATTTT
. | TRBJ1-2 | . | TRBV5-4 | CASSLALETNYGYTF | TGTGCCAGCAGCTTGGCCTTGGAAACTAACTATGGCTACACCTTC
. | TRBJ2-1 | . | TRBV10-2 | CASSSLGSNEQFF | TGCGCCAGCAGTTCTTTAGGGTCCAATGAGCAGTTCTTC
few | TRBJ2-1 | TRBD2 | TRBV5-4 | CASKTPGLAGVANEQFF | TGTGCCAGCAAGACTCCGGGACTAGCGGGAGTCGCGAATGAGCAGTTCTTC